This T cell receptor (beta chain) was sequenced for a study of T cell repertoires in cytomegalovirus infection. TCRdb used MiXCR to reprocess the reads, holding one entry per CDR3 protein. The sample lists approximately 550,000 distinct CDR3 sequences, approximately 17% occurring once. The origin of this receptor is a human donor in good health (CMV status not recorded). Some clones in this sample may be carry-over from other donors' samples. Input material: CD8+ T cells from PBMCs.

The CDR3: CASSFIPPGVNEQFF. The CDR3 DNA sequence: TGTGCCAGCAGTTTTATCCCTCCGGGGGTTAATGAGCAGTTCTTC. The chain uses TRBV12-3 or TRBV12-4 and TRBJ2-1; tentative D call: TRBD2 (6 bases). Deletions cut 3 bases from V and 7 bases from J, with 16 bases between. The CDR3 spans 15 residues.